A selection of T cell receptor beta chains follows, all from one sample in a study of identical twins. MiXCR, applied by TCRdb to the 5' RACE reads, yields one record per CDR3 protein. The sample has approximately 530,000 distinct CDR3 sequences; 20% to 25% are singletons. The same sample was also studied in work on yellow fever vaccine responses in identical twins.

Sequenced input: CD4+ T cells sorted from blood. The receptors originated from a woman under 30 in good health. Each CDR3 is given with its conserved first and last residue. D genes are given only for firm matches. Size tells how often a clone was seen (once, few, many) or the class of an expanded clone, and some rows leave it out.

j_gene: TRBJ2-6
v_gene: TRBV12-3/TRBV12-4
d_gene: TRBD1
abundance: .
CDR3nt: TGTGCCAGCAGTTGGACAGGGGCTGGGGCCAACGTCCTGACTTTC
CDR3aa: CASSWTGAGANVLTF

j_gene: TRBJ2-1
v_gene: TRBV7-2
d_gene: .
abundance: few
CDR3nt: TGTGCCAGCAGCTTAGTTCGCTTC
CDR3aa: CASSLVRF

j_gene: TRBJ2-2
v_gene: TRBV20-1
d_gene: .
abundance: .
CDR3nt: .
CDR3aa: CSVGGGTGEQFF

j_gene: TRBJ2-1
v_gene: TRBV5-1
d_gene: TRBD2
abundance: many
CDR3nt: TGCGCCAGCAGCGGTGGGACTAGCGGCCAACTCTTCTACAATGAGCAGTTCTTC
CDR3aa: CASSGGTSGQLFYNEQFF

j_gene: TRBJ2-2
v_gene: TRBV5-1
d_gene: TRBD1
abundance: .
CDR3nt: TGCGCCAGCAGCCCAAGGATCGGGACAGGTATCACCGGGGAGCTGTTTTTT
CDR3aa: CASSPRIGTGITGELFF

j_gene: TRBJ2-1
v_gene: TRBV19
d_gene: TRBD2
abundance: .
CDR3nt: TGTGCCAGTAGTAGGGGACTAGCGCAAAGCTCCTACAATGAGCAGTTCTTC
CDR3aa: CASSRGLAQSSYNEQFF

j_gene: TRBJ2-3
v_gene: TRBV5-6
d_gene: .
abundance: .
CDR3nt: TGTGCCAGCAGCTTGGGGGGGTGGGCCACAGATACGCAGTATTTT
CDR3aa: CASSLGGWATDTQYF

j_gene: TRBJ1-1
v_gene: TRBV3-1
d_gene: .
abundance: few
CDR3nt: TGTGCCAGCAGCCATTGGGATTACGGTAACACTGAAGCTTTCTTT
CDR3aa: CASSHWDYGNTEAFF

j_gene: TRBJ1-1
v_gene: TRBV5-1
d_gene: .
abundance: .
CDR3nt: TGCGCCAGCAGCTTGTCATTGGGGTCCACTGAAGCTTTCTTT
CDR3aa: CASSLSLGSTEAFF

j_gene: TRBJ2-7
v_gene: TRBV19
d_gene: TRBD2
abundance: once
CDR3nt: TGTGCCAGTGGCGGTAGCGGGAGGATAAGGGAGCAGTACTTC
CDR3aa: CASGGSGRIREQYF

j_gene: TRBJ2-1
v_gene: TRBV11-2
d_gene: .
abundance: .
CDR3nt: TGTGCCAGCAGCTTACTATCGGGTATTGGTGAGCAGTTCTTC
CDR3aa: CASSLLSGIGEQFF

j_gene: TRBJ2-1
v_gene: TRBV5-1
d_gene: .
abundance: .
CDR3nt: TGCGCCAGCAGCTTGGGTAGCCTAGCCTACAATGAGCAGTTCTTC
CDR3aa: CASSLGSLAYNEQFF

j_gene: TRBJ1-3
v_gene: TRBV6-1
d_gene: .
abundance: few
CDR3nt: TGTGCCAGCAGTGAAGAACGGGGAAACACCATATATTTT
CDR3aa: CASSEERGNTIYF

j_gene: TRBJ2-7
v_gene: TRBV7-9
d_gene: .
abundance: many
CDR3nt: TGTGCCAGCAGCGCAGGAAGGCCTTCCTACGAGCAGTACTTC
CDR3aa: CASSAGRPSYEQYF

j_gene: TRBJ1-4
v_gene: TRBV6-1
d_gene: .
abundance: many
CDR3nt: TGTGCCAGCAGTCGCGCCAGGGGCCCCGCAACTAATGAAAAACTGTTTTTT
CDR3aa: CASSRARGPATNEKLFF

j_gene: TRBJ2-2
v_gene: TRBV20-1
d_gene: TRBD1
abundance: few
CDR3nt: TGCAGTGCTAGAGTGGGGACAGGGGCTTCAACCGGGGAGCTGTTTTTT
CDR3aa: CSARVGTGASTGELFF

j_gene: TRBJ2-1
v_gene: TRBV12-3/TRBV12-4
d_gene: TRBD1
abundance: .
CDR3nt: TGTGCCAGCAGTTTGGACAGGCTGAATGAGCAGTTCTTC
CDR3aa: CASSLDRLNEQFF

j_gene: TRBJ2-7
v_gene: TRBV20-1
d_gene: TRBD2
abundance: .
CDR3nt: TGCAGTGCTAGACCCCCTAGCGGGAAGACCTACGAGCAGTACTTC
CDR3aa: CSARPPSGKTYEQYF

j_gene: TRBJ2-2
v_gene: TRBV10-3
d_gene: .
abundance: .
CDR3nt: TGTGCCATCAGTGAATTAGCGAGCGCAGCGAACACCGGGAAGCTGTTTTTT
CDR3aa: CAISELASAANTGKLFF

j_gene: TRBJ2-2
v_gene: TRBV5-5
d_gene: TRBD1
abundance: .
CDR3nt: TGTGCCAGCAGCTCCCCGACAGGGGGAATTTTCGGGGAGCTGTTTTTT
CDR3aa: CASSSPTGGIFGELFF

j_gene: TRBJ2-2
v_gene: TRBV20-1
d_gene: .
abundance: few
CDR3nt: TGCAGTGCTAGGTGGGGGAAATACCCCGGGGAGCTGTTTTTT
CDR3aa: CSARWGKYPGELFF

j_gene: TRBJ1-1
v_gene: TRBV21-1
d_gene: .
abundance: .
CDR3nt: TGTGCCAGCAGCACCCAATCCCCTAGACAGGGACGGTGTCGTGGGAACACTGAAGCTTTCTTT
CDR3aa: CASSTQSPRQGRCRGNTEAFF

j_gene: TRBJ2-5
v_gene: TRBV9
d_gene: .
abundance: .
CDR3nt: TGTGCCAGCAGCCCGGGGGTCGGGGAGTTTAGGGAGACCCAGTACTTC
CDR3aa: CASSPGVGEFRETQYF

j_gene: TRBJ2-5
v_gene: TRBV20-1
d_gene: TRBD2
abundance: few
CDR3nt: TGCAGTGCAAAACTAGCGGGGAGCAGGACCCAGTACTTC
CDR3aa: CSAKLAGSRTQYF

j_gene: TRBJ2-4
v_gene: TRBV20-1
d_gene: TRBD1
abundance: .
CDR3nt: TGCAGTGCTTCACAGGGGTTCTCCAAAAACATTCAGTACTTC
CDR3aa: CSASQGFSKNIQYF

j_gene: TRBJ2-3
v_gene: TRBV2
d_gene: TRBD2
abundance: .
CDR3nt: TGTGCCAGCAGTGAAAGTGCGGGAGGCACAGATACGCAGTATTTT
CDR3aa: CASSESAGGTDTQYF

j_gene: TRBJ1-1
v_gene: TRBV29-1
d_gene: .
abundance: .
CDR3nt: TGCAGCGTTGTTCCAGGGTTGGGGCTAAGCACTGAAGCTTTCTTT
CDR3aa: CSVVPGLGLSTEAFF

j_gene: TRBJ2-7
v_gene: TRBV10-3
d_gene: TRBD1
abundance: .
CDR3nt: TGTGCCATCAGTCACCCGGGACAGGGGGGCTACGAGCAGTACTTC
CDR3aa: CAISHPGQGGYEQYF

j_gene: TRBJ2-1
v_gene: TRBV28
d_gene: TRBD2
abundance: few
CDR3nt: TGTGCCAGCAGTGCCCTCGGACTAGCGCTAGATGAGCAGTTCTTC
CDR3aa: CASSALGLALDEQFF

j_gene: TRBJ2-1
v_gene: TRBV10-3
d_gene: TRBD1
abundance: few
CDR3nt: TGTGCCATCACCTCGGACAGGGACAGCAATGAGCAGTTCTTC
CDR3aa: CAITSDRDSNEQFF

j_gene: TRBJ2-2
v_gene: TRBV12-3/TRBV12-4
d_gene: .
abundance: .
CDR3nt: TGTGCCAGCAGTTTAGACAGGCACGGGGAGCTGTTTTTT
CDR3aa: CASSLDRHGELFF

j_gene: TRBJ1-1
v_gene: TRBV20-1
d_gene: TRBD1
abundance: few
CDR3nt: TGCAGTGCTAGAGTACAGGGGCCGAACACTGAAGCTTTCTTT
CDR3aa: CSARVQGPNTEAFF

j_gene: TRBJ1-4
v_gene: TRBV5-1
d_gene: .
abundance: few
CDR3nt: TGCGCCAGCAGCTTGGATGGGCGGTTATGGGAAAAACTGTTTTTT
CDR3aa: CASSLDGRLWEKLFF

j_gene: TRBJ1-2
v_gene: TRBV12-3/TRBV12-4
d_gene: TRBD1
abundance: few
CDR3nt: TGTGCCAGCAGTTTGTTAGGACAGGGCCCAGGGAATGGCTACACCTTC
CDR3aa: CASSLLGQGPGNGYTF

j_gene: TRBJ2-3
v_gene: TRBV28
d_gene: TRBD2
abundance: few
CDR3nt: TGTGCCAGCCTCCGGGGGGGAATCACAGATACGCAGTATTTT
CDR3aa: CASLRGGITDTQYF

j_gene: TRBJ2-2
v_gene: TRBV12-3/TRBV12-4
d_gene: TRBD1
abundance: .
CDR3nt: TGTGCCAGCGCCTGGGGGGACAGGGATACCGGGGAGCTGTTTTTT
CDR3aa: CASAWGDRDTGELFF

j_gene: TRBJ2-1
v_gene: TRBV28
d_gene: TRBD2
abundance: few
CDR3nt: TGTGCCAGCAGGGCTAGCGGGAGAAATGAGCAGTTCTTC
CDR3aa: CASRASGRNEQFF

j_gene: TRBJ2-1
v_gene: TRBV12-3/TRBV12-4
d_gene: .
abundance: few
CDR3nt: TGTGCCAGCTCACCGCCCCTAGGACGGGGAAACTACAATGAGCAGTTCTTC
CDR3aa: CASSPPLGRGNYNEQFF

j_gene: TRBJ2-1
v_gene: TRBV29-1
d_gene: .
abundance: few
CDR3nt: TGCAGCGTTGTAGGTCGTGGTTTCAATGAGCAGTTCTTC
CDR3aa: CSVVGRGFNEQFF

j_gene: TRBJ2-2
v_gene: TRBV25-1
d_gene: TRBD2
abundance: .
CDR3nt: TGTGCCACAGCCCCGACTAGCGGAACGAACACCGGGGAGCTGTTTTTT
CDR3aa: CATAPTSGTNTGELFF